The subject of this entry is one T cell receptor beta chain. Antigen unknown. The data stem from a study of T cell responses to AZD1222 COVID-19 vaccine. Points from the study as a whole: The donors showed a predominance of white British ancestry and of females, with possible underestimation of clonal diversity. CD4 TCRs covered the whole spike, strongest at regions 160-218 and 743-854.

Unmatched junction bases numbered 2, after V lost 1 base and J lost 0 bases. Germline-derived CDR1 and CDR2 are SGHVS and FQNEAQ. This CDR3 region has 16 residues. Some clones are missing from TCRdb's copy, which holds only in-frame ones; the method was immunoSEQ multiplex PCR. Counted here are around 80,000 clones, roughly 90% occurring once; the ten biggest clones make up around 4.5%. The V and J genes are TRBV7-8 and TRBJ2-1; 8 bases are shared with TRBD1. The starting material was peripheral blood, obtained 28 days after the second AZD1222 dose. This receptor was obtained from an adult who received the AZD1222 COVID-19 vaccine. CDR3 sequence (DNA): TGTGCCAGCAGCTTAGGACAGGGGTTCTCCTACAATGAGCAGTTCTTC. Its translation is CASSLGQGFSYNEQFF.